These 9 T cell receptor beta chains share one sample of origin, sequenced in a study of blood T cell repertoires in COVID-19 (TCRdb year 2020). Library creation used the immunoSEQ multiplex PCR assay. TCRdb stores this immuneACCESS table with in-frame sequences only. Part of the clones is absent; in the studies checked, under half of the shortfall reflects unresolved V genes, and no reason is known for the rest. This sample is represented by about 320,000 clones; about 85% of them were singletons. The top ten clonotypes cover around 1.8% of the sample. The sample comprised PBMCs or T cells enriched from blood (not recorded which). Receptors were obtained from a woman under 40 who had been exposed to COVID-19.

The J gene is TRBJ1-3, the V gene TRBV5-4, with D unresolved. Germline V gives CDR1 SGHNT, CDR2 YYREEE (reference sequence). V lost 4 bases, J lost 6 bases, and 14 bases lay in between. The CDR3 runs 14 residues. CDR3 protein: CASSPGGQINTIYF. The CDR3 DNA sequence: TGTGCCAGCAGCCCAGGAGGCCAGATAAACACCATATATTTT.

CDR3 loop: CASSQEPPREDYNSPLHF. The DNA for the CDR3 is TGTGCCAGCAGCCAAGAGCCCCCCCGGGAGGATTATAATTCACCCCTCCACTTT. The chain couples TRBV4-2 to TRBJ1-6; no firm D call. V was pared by 0 bases and J by 4 bases, with 16 bases between. The CDR3 extends over 18 amino acids. Germline loops: CDR1 LGHNA, CDR2 YNFKEQ.

The gene calls are TRBV9 and TRBJ2-1; 7 nucleotides line up with TRBD2. Germline V gene data show CDR1 as SGDLS and CDR2 as YYNGEE. Trimming at V came to 0 bases and at J to 5 bases, leaving 8 bases not matched to a gene. This CDR3 region has 16 residues. Written as DNA, the CDR3 is TGTGCCAGCAGCGTAGCGCTGGCGGGAGCTGACAATGAGCAGTTCTTC. Its protein is CASSVALAGADNEQFF.

The rearrangement links TRBV2 to TRBJ2-4; 7 bases fit TRBD1. Germline V gene data show CDR1 as SNHLY and CDR2 as FYNNEI. There are 16 residues in the CDR3. The V gene end was trimmed by 8 bases and the J gene end by 0 bases; junction bases not matched to a gene: 10. The CDR3 spells CASRDRLSLAKNIQYF. CDR3 nucleotide sequence: TGTGCCAGCCGGGACAGACTAAGTCTAGCCAAAAACATTCAGTACTTC.

The chain has TRBV29-1 and TRBJ1-6; 8 nucleotides match TRBD1. V lost 7 bases, J lost 4 bases, and 6 bases stayed unmatched. The V gene's germline CDR1 is SQVTM and CDR2 ANQGSEA. CDR3 length: 14 residues. The CDR3 loop is CSAQRDRYNSPLHF. The CDR3 DNA follows: TGCAGCGCCCAAAGGGACAGGTATAATTCACCCCTCCACTTT.

The V call is TRBV27, the J call TRBJ1-3; the D is unclear. Trimming shortened V by 4 bases and J by 4 bases, and 8 bases separated the two germline ends. The CDR3 runs to 13 residues. Germline loops: CDR1 MNHEY, CDR2 SMNVEV (reference sequence). The CDR3 nucleotides read TGTGCCAGCAGTTCCCATGCGGGAAACACCATATATTTT. It yields the protein CASSSHAGNTIYF.

The V gene is TRBV20-1, the J gene TRBJ1-1, with D possibly TRBD1 on 5 matching bases. CDR1 is DFQATT and CDR2 is SNEGSKA in the germline V gene (reference sequence). Trimming pared 3 bases from V and 10 bases from J, leaving 15 bases between. The CDR3 is 12 residues long. Here the CDR3 reads CSASGGALRAFF. CDR3 sequence (DNA): TGCAGTGCTAGTGGCGGGGCGCTGAGAGCTTTCTTT.

In DNA, the CDR3 is TGTGCCAGCAGTTTAGGCAGGGCGAACACTGAAGCTTTCTTT. As protein: CASSLGRANTEAFF. The V gene is TRBV28, the J gene TRBJ1-1; tentatively, D is TRBD1 (5 bases). CDR3 length: 14 residues. The germline V and J ends were trimmed by 2 bases and 1 base, with 8 bases remaining between them. The V gene's germline CDR1 is MDHEN and CDR2 SYDVKM.

This chain joins TRBV3-1 (or the pseudogene TRBV3-2) and TRBJ2-3; 10 bases align to TRBD1. The CDR3 contains 15 residues. J lost 2 bases, V lost 3 bases, and 2 bases had no gene match. The germline CDR1 and CDR2 sequences are LGHDT and YNNKEL (reference sequence). The CDR3 DNA reads as TGTGCCAGCAGCCAGGACAGGGGGTCCACAGATACGCAGTATTTT. Translated, it gives CASSQDRGSTDTQYF.